Shown below are 21 T cell receptor beta chains from a single sample sequenced in a study of blood T cell repertoires in COVID-19. The assay was immunoSEQ multiplex PCR, and TCRdb's table has in-frame clones only and misses some. The data show 200,000 to 250,000 clones, 87% seen once. The sample consisted of PBMCs or T cells enriched from blood (not recorded which). These receptors were obtained from a man under 40 who had recovered from COVID-19.

This chain links TRBV13 with TRBJ2-1; TRBD2 is a possible D gene (5 bases). There are 13 residues in the CDR3. V lost 2 bases and J lost 8, with 10 bases in between. Germline loops: CDR1 PRHDT, CDR2 FYEKMQ (reference sequence). CDR3 loop: CASSLIGEDEQFF. CDR3 sequence (DNA): TGTGCCAGCAGCTTAATCGGGGAAGATGAGCAGTTCTTC.

The genes are TRBV6-5 and TRBJ2-2; TRBD1 is a possible D gene (6 bases). Trimming removed 8 bases at V and 2 bases at J, with 12 bases between. Germline V gene sequence: CDR1 MNHEY, CDR2 SVGAGI. The CDR3 is made up of 14 amino acids. CDR3 DNA sequence: TGTGCCAGCCGGTACAGGGCAAACACCGGGGAGCTGTTTTTT. It yields the protein CASRYRANTGELFF.

This clone was recorded once. The J gene is TRBJ2-6, the V gene TRBV9; 9 bases are shared with TRBD2. With V trimmed by 3 bases and J by 2 bases, 3 bases remained unmatched. The CDR3 has 16 amino acids. Germline lookup yields CDR1 SGDLS and CDR2 YYNGEE. Here the CDR3 reads CASSGLAGAGANVLTF. CDR3 nucleotides: TGTGCCAGCAGCGGTTTAGCGGGAGCTGGGGCCAACGTCCTGACTTTC.

This clone was seen just once. V usage is TRBV30 and J usage is TRBJ2-7; tentatively, D is TRBD2 (5 bases). The ends were cut back, 5 bases at V and 2 bases at J, with 7 bases in the middle. The V gene's germline CDR1 is GTSNPN and CDR2 SVGIG (reference sequence). CDR3 length: 11 residues. Here the CDR3 DNA reads TGTGCCTGGTCGGGGACCTACGAGCAGTACTTC. Its protein product is CAWSGTYEQYF.

In this sample, this clone turned up once. The chain carries TRBV6-5 and TRBJ2-7; D is ambiguous. V lost 3 bases and J 7 bases, leaving 13 bases between the germline ends. The V gene's germline CDR1 is MNHEY and CDR2 SVGAGI. This CDR3 has 13 residues. The CDR3 here is CASSYRQTGEQYF. The CDR3 bases are TGTGCCAGCAGTTATAGGCAGACCGGGGAGCAGTACTTC.

In this sample, this clone turned up a few times. The chain recombines TRBV12-5 with TRBJ2-7, with TRBD1 as a possible D gene (7 bases). Trimming cost V 2 bases and J 2 bases, with 13 bases left between them. From germline, CDR1 is LGHNT and CDR2 FRNRAP. The CDR3 consists of 15 residues. The CDR3 here is CASGLWGDRPYEQYF. For the CDR3, the DNA is TGTGCTAGTGGTTTGTGGGGGGACAGACCCTACGAGCAGTACTTC.

This clone appeared once. V gene TRBV7-2 combines with J gene TRBJ2-1; 11 positions match TRBD2. The junction had 9 bases not matched to a gene; V was cut back by 3 bases and J by 8 bases. The length of the CDR3 is 16 residues. Germline CDR1 reads SGHTA; CDR2 reads FQGNSA. CDR3 amino acids: CASSLASGRPLDEQFF. The CDR3 DNA reads as TGTGCCAGCAGCTTGGCTAGCGGGAGGCCCTTGGATGAGCAGTTCTTC.

The rearrangement uses TRBV6-5 and TRBJ2-7; 8 bases line up with TRBD1. The ends lost 6 bases at V and 1 base at J; junction bases unmatched: 8. This CDR3 has 15 residues. Germline assignment: CDR1 MNHEY and CDR2 SVGAGI. The chain's CDR3 is CASRPYGQGSYEQYF. The CDR3 nucleotides are TGTGCCAGCAGACCCTACGGACAGGGTTCCTACGAGCAGTACTTC.

The V call is TRBV7-2, the J call TRBJ2-7; 7 bases match TRBD1. V was clipped by 2 bases and J by 2 bases; unmatched bases: 3. Germline V CDR1 and CDR2: SGHTA, FQGNSA. The CDR3 covers 14 residues. CDR3 in DNA: TGTGCCAGCAGCTTACAGGGGGAGACCTACGAGCAGTACTTC. Encoded protein: CASSLQGETYEQYF.

The V call is TRBV4-3, the J call TRBJ2-3; 7 bases fit TRBD1. CDR1 and CDR2 from the germline V gene are LGHNA and YSLEER. With 4 bases clipped from V and 2 bases from J, the junction kept 6 bases outside the gene matches. This CDR3 is built from 15 residues. DNA for the CDR3: TGCGCCAGCAGCCCGGACAGGCCAAACACAGATACGCAGTATTTT. Protein sequence: CASSPDRPNTDTQYF.

The chain uses TRBV10-3 and TRBJ2-2; 7 nucleotides agree with TRBD1. Germline values: CDR1 ENHRY, CDR2 SYGVKD. The CDR3 spans 15 residues. Trimming took 11 bases from V and 0 from J; bases not matched to a gene: 9. The CDR3 region has the DNA TGTGCCGCCTCAACCGGGACAGCGAACACCGGGGAGCTGTTTTTT. It is translated as CAASTGTANTGELFF.

This clone was seen a single time. The V and J genes are TRBV11-2 and TRBJ2-3, with unresolved D. Germline V gene sequence: CDR1 SGHAT, CDR2 FQNNGV. The CDR3 contains 12 residues. V dropped 1 base and J dropped 5 bases, with 4 bases sitting between them. The CDR3 bases are TGTGCCAGCAGCTTAGTTCGAGATACGCAGTATTTT. Translated, it gives CASSLVRDTQYF.

J is TRBJ1-5 and V is TRBV2; perhaps TRBD1 as D (6 bases). CDR1 is SNHLY and CDR2 is FYNNEI in the germline V gene. This CDR3 region has 14 residues. Trimming stripped 3 bases from V and 6 bases from J, with 12 bases between. CDR3 in amino acids: CASSEGAKGQPQHF. The CDR3 region has the DNA TGTGCCAGCAGTGAGGGGGCGAAGGGTCAGCCCCAGCATTTT.

The gene calls are TRBV5-4 and TRBJ1-2, with D possibly being TRBD1 (6 bases). V gave up 3 bases and J gave up 4 bases, with 13 bases separating them. Germline lookup yields CDR1 SGHNT and CDR2 YYREEE (reference sequence). This CDR3 has 14 amino acids. Here the CDR3 DNA reads TGTGCCAGCAGCTGGGAACAGGGCGGCTATGGCTACACCTTC. It encodes CASSWEQGGYGYTF.

The gene calls are TRBV6-1 and TRBJ2-7; 16 nucleotides align to TRBD2. Germline V gene data show CDR1 as MNHNS and CDR2 as SASEGT. The CDR3 totals 16 residues. Trimming removed 3 bases from V and 10 bases from J; junction bases left unmatched: 9. In DNA, the CDR3 is TGTGCCAGCAGTGATCCCGGGACTAGCGGGAGGGCCGACCAGTACTTC. This translates into CASSDPGTSGRADQYF.

The chain employs TRBV28 and TRBJ1-2, with D hard to call. The CDR3 is made up of 14 amino acids. Per the germline V gene, CDR1 is MDHEN and CDR2 is SYDVKM. Trimming removed 3 bases at V and 0 bases at J, with 8 bases between. The CDR3 reads CASSFAVSNYGYTF. The CDR3 nucleotides are TGTGCCAGCAGTTTTGCAGTCTCTAACTATGGCTACACCTTC.

The CDR3 spells CASSVRGEQFF. CDR3 nucleotide sequence: TGTGCCAGCAGTGTACGGGGTGAGCAGTTCTTC. This chain connects TRBV2 to TRBJ2-1; weak D call: TRBD2 (5 bases). Germline V gives CDR1 SNHLY, CDR2 FYNNEI. There are 11 residues in the CDR3. The V and J ends lost 4 bases and 9 bases respectively, with 7 bases between them.

Ten or more counts support this clone. The chain carries TRBV11-1 and TRBJ2-7; D unclear. This CDR3 region has 12 residues. CDR1 and CDR2 (germline): SGHAT, FQDESV (reference sequence). Trimming pared 2 bases from V and 5 bases from J, leaving 7 bases between. CDR3 DNA sequence: TGTGCCAGCAGCTTATACAGTGACGAGCAGTACTTC. Protein sequence: CASSLYSDEQYF.

The chain recombines TRBV28 with TRBJ1-5, with D possibly matching TRBD1 (5 bases). Germline CDR1 is MDHEN and CDR2 is SYDVKM. CDR3 length equals 15 residues. The V and J ends lost 6 bases and 0 bases respectively, with 12 bases between them. CDR3 region: CASRPTANSNQPQHF. CDR3 coding DNA: TGTGCCAGCAGGCCGACAGCGAATAGCAATCAGCCCCAGCATTTT.

This clone was counted between two and nine times. V is TRBV25-1 and J is TRBJ1-1; D remains ambiguous. The CDR3 is made up of 12 amino acids. Germline assignment: CDR1 MGHDK and CDR2 SYGVNS. V dropped 1 base and J dropped 4 bases, with 4 bases sitting between them. Here the CDR3 reads CASSEFGTEAFF. The CDR3 coding sequence is TGTGCCAGCAGTGAATTCGGCACTGAAGCTTTCTTT.

The chain uses TRBV5-1 and TRBJ2-7, with 12 bases fitting TRBD1. The CDR3 is made up of 17 amino acids. After removal of 0 bases from V and 7 bases from J, the junction contained 11 bases not matched to a gene. Germline V gene lookup returns CDR1 SGHRS and CDR2 YFSETQ. The CDR3 coding sequence is TGCGCCAGCAGCTTGGGACCCCGGGACAGGGGGCCTAGGGAGCAGTACTTC. Translated, it gives CASSLGPRDRGPREQYF. The entire variable domain, with the rest obtained from reference TRBV5-1 and TRBJ2-7, is as follows: KAGVTQTPRYLIKTRGQQVTLSCSPISGHRSVSWYQQTPGQGLQFLFEYFSETQRNKGNFPGRFSGRQFSNSRSEMNVSTLELGDSALYLCASSLGPRDRGPREQYFGPGTRLTVT.